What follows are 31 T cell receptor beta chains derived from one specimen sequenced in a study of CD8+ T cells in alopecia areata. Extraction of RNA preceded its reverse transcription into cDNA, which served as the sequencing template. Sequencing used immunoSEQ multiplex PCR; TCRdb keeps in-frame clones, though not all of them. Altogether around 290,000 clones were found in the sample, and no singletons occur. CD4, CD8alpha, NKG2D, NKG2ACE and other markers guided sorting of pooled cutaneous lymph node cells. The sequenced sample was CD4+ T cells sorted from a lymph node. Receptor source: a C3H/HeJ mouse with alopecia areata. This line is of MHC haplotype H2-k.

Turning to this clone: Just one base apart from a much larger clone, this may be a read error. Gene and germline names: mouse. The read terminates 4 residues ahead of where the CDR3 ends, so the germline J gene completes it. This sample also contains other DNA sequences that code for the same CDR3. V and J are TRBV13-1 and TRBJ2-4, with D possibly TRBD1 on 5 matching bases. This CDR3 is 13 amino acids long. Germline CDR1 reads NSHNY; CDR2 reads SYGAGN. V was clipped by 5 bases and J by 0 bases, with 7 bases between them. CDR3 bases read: TGTGCCAGCAGAGACAGTAGTCAAAAC. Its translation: CASRDSSQN. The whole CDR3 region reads CASRDSSQNTLYF.

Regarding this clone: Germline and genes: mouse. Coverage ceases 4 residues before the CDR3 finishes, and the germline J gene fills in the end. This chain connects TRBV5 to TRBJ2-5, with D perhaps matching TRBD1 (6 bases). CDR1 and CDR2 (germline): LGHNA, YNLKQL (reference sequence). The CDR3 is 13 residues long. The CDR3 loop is CASSPGARDTQYF. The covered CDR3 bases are TGTGCCAGCAGCCCAGGGGCTCGGGAC.

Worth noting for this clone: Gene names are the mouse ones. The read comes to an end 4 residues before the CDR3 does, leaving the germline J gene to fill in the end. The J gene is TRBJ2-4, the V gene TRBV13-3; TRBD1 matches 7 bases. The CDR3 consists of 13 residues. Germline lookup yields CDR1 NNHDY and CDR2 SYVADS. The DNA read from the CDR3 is TGTGCCAGCAGGTACAGGGGCGGGAAC. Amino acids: CASRYRGGN. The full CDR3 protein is CASRYRGGNTLYF.

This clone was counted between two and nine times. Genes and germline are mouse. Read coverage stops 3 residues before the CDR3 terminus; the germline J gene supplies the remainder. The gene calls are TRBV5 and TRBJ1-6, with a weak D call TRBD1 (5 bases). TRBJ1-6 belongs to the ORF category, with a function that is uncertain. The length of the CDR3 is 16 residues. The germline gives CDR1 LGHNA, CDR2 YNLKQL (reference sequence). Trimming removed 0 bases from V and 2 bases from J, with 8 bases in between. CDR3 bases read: TGTGCCAGCAGCCAAGATCGGGGGGCCTATAATTCGCCC. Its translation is CASSQDRGAYNSP. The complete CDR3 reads CASSQDRGAYNSPLYF.

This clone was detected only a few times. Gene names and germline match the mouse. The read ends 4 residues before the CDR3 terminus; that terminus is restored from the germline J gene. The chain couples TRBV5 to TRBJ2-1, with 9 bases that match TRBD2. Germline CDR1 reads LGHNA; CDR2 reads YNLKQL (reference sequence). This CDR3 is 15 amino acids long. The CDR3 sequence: CASSQVGLGGAEQFF. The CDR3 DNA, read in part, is TGTGCCAGCAGCCAAGTGGGACTGGGCGGGGCT.

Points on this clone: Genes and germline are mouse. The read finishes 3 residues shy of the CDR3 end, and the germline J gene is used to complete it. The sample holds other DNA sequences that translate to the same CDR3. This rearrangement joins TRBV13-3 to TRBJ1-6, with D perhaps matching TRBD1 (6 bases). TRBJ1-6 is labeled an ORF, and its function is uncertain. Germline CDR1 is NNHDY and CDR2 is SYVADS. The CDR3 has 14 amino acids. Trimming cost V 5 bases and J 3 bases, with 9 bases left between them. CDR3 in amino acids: CASRGTIYNSPLYF. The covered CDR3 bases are TGTGCCAGCAGGGGGACAATCTATAATTCGCCC.

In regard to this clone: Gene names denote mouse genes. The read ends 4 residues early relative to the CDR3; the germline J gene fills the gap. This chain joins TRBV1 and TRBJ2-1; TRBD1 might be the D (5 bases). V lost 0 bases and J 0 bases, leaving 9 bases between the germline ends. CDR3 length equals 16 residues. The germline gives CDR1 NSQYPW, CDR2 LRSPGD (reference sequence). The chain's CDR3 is CTCSADRDLNYAEQFF. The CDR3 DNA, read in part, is TGCACCTGCAGTGCAGACAGGGATCTTAACTATGCT.

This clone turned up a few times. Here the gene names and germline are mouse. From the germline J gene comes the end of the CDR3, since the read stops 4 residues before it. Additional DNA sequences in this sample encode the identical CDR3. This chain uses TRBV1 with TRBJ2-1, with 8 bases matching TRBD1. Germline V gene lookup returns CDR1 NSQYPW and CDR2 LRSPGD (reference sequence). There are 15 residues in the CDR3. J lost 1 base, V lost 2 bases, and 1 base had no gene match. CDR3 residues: CTCSATGGNYAEQFF. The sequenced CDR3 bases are TGCACCTGCAGTGCAACAGGGGGGAACTATGCT.

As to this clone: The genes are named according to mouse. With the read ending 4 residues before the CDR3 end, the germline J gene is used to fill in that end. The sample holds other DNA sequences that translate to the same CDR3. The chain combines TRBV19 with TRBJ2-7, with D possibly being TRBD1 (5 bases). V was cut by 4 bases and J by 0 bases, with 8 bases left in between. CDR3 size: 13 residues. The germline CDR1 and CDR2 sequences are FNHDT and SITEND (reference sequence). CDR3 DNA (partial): TGTGCCAGCAGTCCAGGGAGCTCCTAT. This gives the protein CASSPGSSY. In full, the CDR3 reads CASSPGSSYEQYF.

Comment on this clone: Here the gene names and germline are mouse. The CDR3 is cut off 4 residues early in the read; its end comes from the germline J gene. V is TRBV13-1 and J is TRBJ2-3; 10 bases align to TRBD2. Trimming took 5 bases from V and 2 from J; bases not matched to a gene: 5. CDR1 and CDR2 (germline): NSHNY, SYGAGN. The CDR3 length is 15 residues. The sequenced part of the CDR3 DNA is TGTGCCAGCAGGAGGGACTGGGGTTTTGCAGAA. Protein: CASRRDWGFAE. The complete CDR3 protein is CASRRDWGFAETLYF.

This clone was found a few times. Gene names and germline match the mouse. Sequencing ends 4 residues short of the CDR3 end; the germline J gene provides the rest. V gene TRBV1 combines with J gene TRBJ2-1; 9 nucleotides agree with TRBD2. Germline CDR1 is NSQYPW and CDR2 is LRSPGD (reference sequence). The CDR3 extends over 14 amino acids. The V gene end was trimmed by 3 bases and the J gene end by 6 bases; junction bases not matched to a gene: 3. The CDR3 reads CTCSAGGAIAEQFF. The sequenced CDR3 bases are TGCACCTGCAGTGCTGGGGGGGCAATTGCT.

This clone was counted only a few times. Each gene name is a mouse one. CDR3 sequence reads: CAWSLGTTERLFF. The sequenced part of the CDR3 DNA is TGTGCCTGGAGTCTAGGGACAACCGAA. This chain connects TRBV31 to TRBJ1-4; the D gene is possibly TRBD1 (6 bases). The CDR3 is cut off 4 residues early in the read; its end comes from the germline J gene. Germline CDR1 and CDR2: GKSSPN and SITVG. This CDR3 spans 13 amino acids.

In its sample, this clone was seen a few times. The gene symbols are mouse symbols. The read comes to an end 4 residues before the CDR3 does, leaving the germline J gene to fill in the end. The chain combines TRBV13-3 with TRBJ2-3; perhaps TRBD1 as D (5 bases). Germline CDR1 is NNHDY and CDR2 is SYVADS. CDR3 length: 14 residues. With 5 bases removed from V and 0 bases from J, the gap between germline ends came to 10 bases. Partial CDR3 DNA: TGTGCCAGCAGGACAGACACTAGTGCAGAA. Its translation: CASRTDTSAE. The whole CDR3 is CASRTDTSAETLYF.

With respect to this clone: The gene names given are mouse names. CDR3 DNA, as far as it was read: TGTGCCAGCAGTGCTGACAGGGGGCGC. Translated, it gives CASSADRGR. The full CDR3 is CASSADRGRDYTF. The J gene is TRBJ1-2, the V gene TRBV13-3; 10 bases are a match to TRBD1. Read data end 4 residues before the CDR3 end; the end is taken from the germline J gene. Germline V lookup: CDR1 NNHDY, CDR2 SYVADS. The CDR3 extends over 13 amino acids.

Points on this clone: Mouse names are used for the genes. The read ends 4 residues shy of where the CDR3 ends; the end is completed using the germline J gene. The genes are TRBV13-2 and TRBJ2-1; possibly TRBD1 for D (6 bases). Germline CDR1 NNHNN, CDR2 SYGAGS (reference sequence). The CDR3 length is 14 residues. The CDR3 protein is CASGAWTEGAEQFF. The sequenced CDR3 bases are TGTGCCAGCGGTGCTTGGACAGAGGGGGCT.

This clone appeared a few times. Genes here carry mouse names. CDR3 sequence: CAWGPGTINQDTQYF. The sequenced CDR3 bases are TGTGCCTGGGGTCCCGGGACAATTAACCAAGAC. The rearrangement links TRBV31 to TRBJ2-5; TRBD1 is a possible D gene (6 bases). The read halts 4 residues ahead of the CDR3 end, with the missing end drawn from the germline J gene. Trimming took off 5 bases at V and 0 bases at J, with 15 bases between the two ends. CDR3 length equals 15 residues. The germline gives CDR1 GKSSPN, CDR2 SITVG.

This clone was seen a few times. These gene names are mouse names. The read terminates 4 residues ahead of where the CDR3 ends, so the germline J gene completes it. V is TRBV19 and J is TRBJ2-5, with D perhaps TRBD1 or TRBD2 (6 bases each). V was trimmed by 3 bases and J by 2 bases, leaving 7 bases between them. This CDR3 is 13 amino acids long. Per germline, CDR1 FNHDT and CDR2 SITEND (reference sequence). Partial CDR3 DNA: TGTGCCAGCAGTAGGGGGCTCCAAGAC. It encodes CASSRGLQD. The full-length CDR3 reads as CASSRGLQDTQYF.

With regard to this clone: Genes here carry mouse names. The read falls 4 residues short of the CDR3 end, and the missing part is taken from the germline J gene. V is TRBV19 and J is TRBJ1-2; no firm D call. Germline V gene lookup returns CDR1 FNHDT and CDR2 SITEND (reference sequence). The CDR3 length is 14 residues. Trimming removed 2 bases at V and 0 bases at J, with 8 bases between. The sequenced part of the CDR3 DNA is TGTGCCAGCAGTATCCAGGCCTCAAACTCC. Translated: CASSIQASNS. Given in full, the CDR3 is CASSIQASNSDYTF.

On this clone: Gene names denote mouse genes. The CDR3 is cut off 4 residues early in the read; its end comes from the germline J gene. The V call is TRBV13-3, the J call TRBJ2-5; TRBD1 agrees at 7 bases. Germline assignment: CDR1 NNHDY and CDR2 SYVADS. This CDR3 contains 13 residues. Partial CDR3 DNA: TGTGCCAGCAGAAGGGACAGTGGGGAC. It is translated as CASRRDSGD. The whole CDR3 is CASRRDSGDTQYF. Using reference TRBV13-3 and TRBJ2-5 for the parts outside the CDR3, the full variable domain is EAAVTQSPRSKVAVTGGKVTLSCHQTNNHDYMYWYRQDTGHGLRLIHYSYVADSTEKGDIPDGYKASRPSQENFSLILELASLSQTAVYFCASRRDSGDTQYFGPGTRLLVL.

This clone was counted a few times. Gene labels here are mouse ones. The CDR3: CTCSAVGTGGMYAEQFF. CDR3 DNA, as far as it was read: TGCACCTGCAGTGCAGTCGGGACTGGGGGGATGTATGCT. The chain employs TRBV1 and TRBJ2-1; the match to TRBD2 covers 12 bases. The read is 4 residues too short to cover the CDR3 end, so that end is filled in from the germline J gene. The CDR3 runs 17 residues. The germline gives CDR1 NSQYPW, CDR2 LRSPGD (reference sequence). Trimming at V came to 1 base and at J to 4 bases, leaving 5 bases not matched to a gene.

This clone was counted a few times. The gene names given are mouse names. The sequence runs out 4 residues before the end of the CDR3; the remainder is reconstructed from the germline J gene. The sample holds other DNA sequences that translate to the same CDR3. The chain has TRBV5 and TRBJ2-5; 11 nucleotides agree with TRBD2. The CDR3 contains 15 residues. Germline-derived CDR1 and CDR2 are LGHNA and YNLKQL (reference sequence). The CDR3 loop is CASSQTGGAPDTQYF. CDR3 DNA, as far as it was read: TGTGCCAGCAGCCAAACTGGGGGGGCGCCGGAC.

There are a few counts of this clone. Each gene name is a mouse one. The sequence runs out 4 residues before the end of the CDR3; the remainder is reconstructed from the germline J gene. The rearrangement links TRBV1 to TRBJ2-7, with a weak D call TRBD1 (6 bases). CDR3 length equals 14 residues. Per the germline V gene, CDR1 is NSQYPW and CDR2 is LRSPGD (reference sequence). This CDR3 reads CTCSAPLRGDEQYF. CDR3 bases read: TGCACCTGCAGTGCTCCTCTCAGGGGAGAT.

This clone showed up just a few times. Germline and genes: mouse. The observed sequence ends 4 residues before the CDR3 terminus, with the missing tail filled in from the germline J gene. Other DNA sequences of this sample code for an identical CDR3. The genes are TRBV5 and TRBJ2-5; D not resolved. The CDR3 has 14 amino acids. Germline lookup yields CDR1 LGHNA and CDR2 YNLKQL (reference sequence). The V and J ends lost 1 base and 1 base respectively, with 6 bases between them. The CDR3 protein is CASSQGGYQDTQYF. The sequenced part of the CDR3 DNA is TGTGCCAGCAGCCAAGGAGGGTACCAAGAC.

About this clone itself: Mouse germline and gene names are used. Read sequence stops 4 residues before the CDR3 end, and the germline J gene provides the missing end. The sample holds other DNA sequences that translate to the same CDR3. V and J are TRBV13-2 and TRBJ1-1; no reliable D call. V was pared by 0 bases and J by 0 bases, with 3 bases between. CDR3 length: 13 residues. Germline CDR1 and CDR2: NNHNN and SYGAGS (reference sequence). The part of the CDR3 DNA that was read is TGTGCCAGCGGTGATGGTGCAAACACA. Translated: CASGDGANT. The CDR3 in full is CASGDGANTEVFF.

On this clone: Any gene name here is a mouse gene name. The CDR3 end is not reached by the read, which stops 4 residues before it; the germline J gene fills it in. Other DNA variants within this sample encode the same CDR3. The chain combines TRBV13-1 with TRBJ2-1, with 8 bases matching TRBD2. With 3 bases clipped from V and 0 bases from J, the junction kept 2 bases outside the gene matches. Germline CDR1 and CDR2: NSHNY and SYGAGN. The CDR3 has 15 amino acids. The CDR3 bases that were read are TGTGCCAGCAGTGCCGGACTGGGTAACTATGCT. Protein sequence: CASSAGLGNYA. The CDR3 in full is CASSAGLGNYAEQFF.

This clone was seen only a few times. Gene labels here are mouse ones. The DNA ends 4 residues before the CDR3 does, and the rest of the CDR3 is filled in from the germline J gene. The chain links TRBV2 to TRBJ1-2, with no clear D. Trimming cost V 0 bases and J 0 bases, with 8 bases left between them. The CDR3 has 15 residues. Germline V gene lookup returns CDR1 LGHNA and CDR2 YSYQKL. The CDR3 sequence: CASSQDASSNSDYTF. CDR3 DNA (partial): TGTGCCAGCAGCCAAGATGCCAGTTCAAACTCC. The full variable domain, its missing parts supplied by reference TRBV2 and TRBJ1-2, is DPKIIQKPKYLVAVTGSEKILICEQYLGHNAMYWYRQSAKKPLEFMFSYSYQKLMDNQTASSRFQPQSSKKNHLDLQITALKPDDSATYFCASSQDASSNSDYTFGSGTRLLVI.

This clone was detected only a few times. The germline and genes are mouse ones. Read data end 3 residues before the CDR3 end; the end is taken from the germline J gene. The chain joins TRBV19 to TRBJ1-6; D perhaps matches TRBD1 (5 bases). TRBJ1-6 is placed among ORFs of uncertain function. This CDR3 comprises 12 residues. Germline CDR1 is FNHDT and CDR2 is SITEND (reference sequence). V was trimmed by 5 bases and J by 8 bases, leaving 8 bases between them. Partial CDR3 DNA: TGTGCCAGCAGACAACAGGATTCGCCC. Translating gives CASRQQDSP. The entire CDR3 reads CASRQQDSPLYF.

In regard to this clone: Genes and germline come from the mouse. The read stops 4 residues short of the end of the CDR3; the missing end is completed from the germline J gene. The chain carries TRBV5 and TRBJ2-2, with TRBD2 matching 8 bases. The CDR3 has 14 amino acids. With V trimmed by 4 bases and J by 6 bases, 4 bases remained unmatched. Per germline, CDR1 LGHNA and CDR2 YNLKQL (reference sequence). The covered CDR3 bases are TGTGCCAGCAGCCGGGGGGGCGCCCCCGGG. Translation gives CASSRGGAPG. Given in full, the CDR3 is CASSRGGAPGQLYF.

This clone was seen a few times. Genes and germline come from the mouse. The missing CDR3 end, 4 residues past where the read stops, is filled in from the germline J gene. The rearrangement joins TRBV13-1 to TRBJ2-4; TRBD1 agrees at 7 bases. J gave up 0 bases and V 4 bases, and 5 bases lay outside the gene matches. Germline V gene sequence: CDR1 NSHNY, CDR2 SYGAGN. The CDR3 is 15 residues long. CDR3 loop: CASSPSRGSQNTLYF. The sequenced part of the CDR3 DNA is TGTGCCAGCAGTCCATCCAGGGGGAGTCAAAAC.

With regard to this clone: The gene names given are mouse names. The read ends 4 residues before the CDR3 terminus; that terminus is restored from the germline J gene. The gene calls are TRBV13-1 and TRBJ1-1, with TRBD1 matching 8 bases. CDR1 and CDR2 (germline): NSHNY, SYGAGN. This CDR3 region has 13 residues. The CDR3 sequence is CASSGGTGREVFF. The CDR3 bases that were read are TGTGCCAGCAGTGGTGGGACAGGAAGA.

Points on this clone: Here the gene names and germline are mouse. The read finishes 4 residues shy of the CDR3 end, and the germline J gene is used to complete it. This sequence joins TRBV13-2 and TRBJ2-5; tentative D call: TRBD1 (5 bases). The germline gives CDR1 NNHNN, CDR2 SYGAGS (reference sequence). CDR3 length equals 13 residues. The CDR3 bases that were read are TGTGCCAGCGGTGATTTCAGGGCGGAC. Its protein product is CASGDFRAD. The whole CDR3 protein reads CASGDFRADTQYF.